What follows is one T cell receptor beta chain and its context. This clonotype has more than one count but fewer than ten. No cognate antigen has been identified for it. Base qualities are not recorded, but no much larger clone differs from it by a single base. TCRdb records Illumina NovaSeq 6000 as the sequencer. cDNA libraries for TCRalpha and TCRbeta were prepared by 5'RACE using constant-segment primers, with sample barcodes and unique molecular identifiers added. Trizol reagent was used to extract RNA from every sample. Amplification of the libraries took two PCR steps, and the second step added a second sample barcode plus Illumina TruSeq adapters. The libraries were sequenced on an Illumina NovaSeq using 2 x 150 bp paired-end reads. Concerning the study's data processing: Demultiplexing of reads and collapsing into UMI-guided consensus sequences were performed with migec v1.2.7. With mixcr v2.1.11, UMI consensuses were aligned to TRA and TRB V and J templates and assembled into clonotypes. A clonotype was counted as expanded or contracted only if both edgeR and NoisET called the change significant, with noise models trained on biological replicates. edgeR calls used a false discovery rate-adjusted p below 0.01 and a log2 fold-change threshold of 1. As an exploratory analysis of dynamics, max-normalized trajectories of the 1000 most abundant clonotypes were examined with PCA combined with hierarchical clustering. Each responding clone was given a CD4 or CD8 phenotype based on the CD4+ and CD8+ repertoires, which had been sequenced separately. TCRdb took the public reads, trimmed them with fastp at Q25, ran MiXCR for clone calling and kept in-frame beta chains. Every distinct CDR3 protein forms one entry, paired with its most common genes and DNA. The authors' filters were not applied to this entry. The sample includes 260,000 or so distinct CDR3 sequences, with around 17% observed a single time. Together, the top ten hold roughly a fifth of the sample.

The data belong to a study of T-cell memory formation after mild COVID-19 (dated by TCRdb to the early 2020s). Regarding the study in general: TCR sequence clusters from the two donors were found to be largely donor specific. In a couple of donors, T-cell clones that expanded and contracted after mild COVID-19 were tracked by sequencing TCRalpha and TCRbeta repertoires over time. Two young, previously healthy adult volunteers, one female and one male, were included in the cohort.

Ficoll-Paque density gradient centrifugation was the method used to isolate PBMCs. Here is what the overall study found, with its caveats: Only two mild cases were covered by the study, and larger cohorts that include severe cases with pre-infection samples were considered necessary. From day 15 to 85, contracting clones showed balanced CD4/CD8 phenotypes, whereas a second wave of clones that expanded from day 15 to 37 leaned towards CD4+. Whether the second-wave clones peaking on day 37 were SARS-CoV-2 specific was not confirmed. Contracting CD4+ clones were found mainly in CM and EM memory subsets, while CD8+ clones were enriched in EMRA. Some responding clones were found in pre-infection memory, which suggests that pre-existing cross-reactive memory T cells took part in the SARS-CoV-2 response.

The CDR3 measures 20 amino acids from cysteine to phenylalanine. Only CDR3 DNA remains: 60 bases, in frame from the first base. As encoded in the germline V gene (reference sequence), CDR1 is MNHNY while CDR2 is SVGAGI. The junction shows trimming of 4 bases on V and 3 bases on J, and the gene matches do not reach 23 bases of it. The V and J genes are TRBV6-6 and TRBJ2-7; a stretch of 8 junction bases matches TRBD2. The sequencing sample was made of PBMCs or a T cell subset sorted from them (not recorded which). The receptor was isolated from a man between 18 and 29 years old who had mild COVID-19 (a few samples of this study predate the infection). The sample titles of this study are shuffled in the database, so cell type and time point are left out; the donor was told from shared clones. Read as DNA, the sequence is TGTGCCAGCAGTTGGGCCCGCGGGGGGCTGACGTGGATTAGGGACTACGAGCAGTACTTC. Translated, this gives CASSWARGGLTWIRDYEQYF.